Listed below are T cell receptor beta chains from one sample, sequenced in a study of T cell changes during pregnancy in multiple sclerosis. Sequencing used immunoSEQ multiplex PCR; TCRdb keeps in-frame clones, though not all of them. The repertoire holds around 50,000 clones, with 80% to 95% as singletons. The sample in question was CD4+ T cells from peripheral blood mononuclear cells, obtained after pregnancy. Every receptor here comes from a female donor in good health, enrolled as a control in a pregnancy study. Both conserved end residues are part of each CDR3. The order of the fields is CDR3 protein, CDR3 DNA, D gene, J gene, V gene, clone size. A D gene is named only where the DNA matches it firmly. The size entry is marked missing in some rows and otherwise reads once, few, many or a size class.

CDR3 protein: CASSEALGTVIRNEKLFF
CDR3 DNA: TGTGCCAGCAGTGAAGCGCTGGGGACAGTGATCCGGAATGAAAAACTGTTTTTT
D gene: TRBD1
J gene: TRBJ1-4
V gene: TRBV6-1
clone size: NA

CDR3 protein: CASSQQLRGEAFF
CDR3 DNA: TGCGCCAGCAGCCAACAACTTAGGGGGGAAGCTTTCTTT
D gene: NA
J gene: TRBJ1-1
V gene: TRBV4-1
clone size: NA

CDR3 protein: CASSQGQLYGYTF
CDR3 DNA: TGTGCCAGCAGCCAGGGACAGCTCTATGGCTACACCTTC
D gene: TRBD1
J gene: TRBJ1-2
V gene: TRBV27
clone size: NA

CDR3 protein: CASSPRSGNQAYEQYF
CDR3 DNA: TGTGCCAGCTCACCAAGGTCGGGGAACCAAGCCTACGAGCAGTACTTC
D gene: NA
J gene: TRBJ2-7
V gene: TRBV18
clone size: NA

CDR3 protein: CASRYPGASGATGELFF
CDR3 DNA: TGTGCCAGCCGCTACCCTGGGGCTAGCGGGGCCACCGGGGAGCTGTTTTTT
D gene: TRBD2
J gene: TRBJ2-2
V gene: TRBV11-2
clone size: NA

CDR3 protein: CASSYSSQGSYGYTF
CDR3 DNA: TGTGCCAGCAGTTACTCGAGCCAGGGGAGCTATGGCTACACCTTC
D gene: NA
J gene: TRBJ1-2
V gene: TRBV6-6
clone size: NA

CDR3 protein: CASSFSGGSPYEQYF
CDR3 DNA: TGCGCCAGCAGCTTTAGCGGGGGGTCTCCCTACGAGCAGTACTTC
D gene: TRBD2
J gene: TRBJ2-7
V gene: TRBV10-2
clone size: NA

CDR3 protein: CASSPWTSGSGTGELFF
CDR3 DNA: TGTGCCAGCAGCCCATGGACTAGCGGGAGCGGCACCGGGGAGCTGTTTTTT
D gene: TRBD2
J gene: TRBJ2-2
V gene: TRBV11-3
clone size: NA

CDR3 protein: CASSLATGGVMGTEAFF
CDR3 DNA: TGCGCCAGCAGCTTAGCGACAGGGGGCGTGATGGGCACTGAAGCTTTCTTT
D gene: TRBD1
J gene: TRBJ1-1
V gene: TRBV5-1
clone size: once

CDR3 protein: CASRGQGTNYGYTF
CDR3 DNA: TGTGCCAGCAGGGGACAGGGGACTAACTATGGCTACACCTTC
D gene: TRBD1
J gene: TRBJ1-2
V gene: TRBV2
clone size: NA

CDR3 protein: CASSITGARNEQFF
CDR3 DNA: TGTGCCAGTAGTATCACAGGGGCCCGGAATGAGCAGTTCTTC
D gene: TRBD1
J gene: TRBJ2-1
V gene: TRBV19
clone size: NA

CDR3 protein: CASSYNEQGPGKEAFF
CDR3 DNA: TGTGCCAGTAGTTACAATGAACAGGGGCCAGGGAAGGAAGCTTTCTTT
D gene: TRBD1
J gene: TRBJ1-1
V gene: TRBV19
clone size: NA

CDR3 protein: CASSALAGGPPDTQYF
CDR3 DNA: TGTGCCAGCAGTGCACTAGCGGGAGGGCCTCCAGATACGCAGTATTTT
D gene: TRBD2
J gene: TRBJ2-3
V gene: TRBV2
clone size: NA

CDR3 protein: CASSLEGANEKLFF
CDR3 DNA: TGTGCCAGCAGCTTGGAGGGGGCTAATGAAAAACTGTTTTTT
D gene: NA
J gene: TRBJ1-4
V gene: TRBV5-4
clone size: NA

CDR3 protein: CASSRQVRSETQYF
CDR3 DNA: TGTGCTAGCAGCCGACAGGTCAGGTCGGAGACCCAGTACTTC
D gene: NA
J gene: TRBJ2-5
V gene: TRBV7-7
clone size: NA

CDR3 protein: CASSLAAGGSLDNSPLHF
CDR3 DNA: TGCGCCAGCAGCTTGGCCGCAGGGGGCTCCCTCGATAATTCACCCCTCCACTTT
D gene: TRBD1
J gene: TRBJ1-6
V gene: TRBV5-1
clone size: NA

CDR3 protein: CASRADRKNTGELFF
CDR3 DNA: TGTGCCAGCAGGGCCGACAGGAAGAACACCGGGGAGCTGTTTTTT
D gene: NA
J gene: TRBJ2-2
V gene: TRBV6-1
clone size: NA

CDR3 protein: CASSHGGTGGNTIYF
CDR3 DNA: TGTGCCAGCAGCCATGGGGGGACAGGCGGAAACACCATATATTTT
D gene: TRBD1
J gene: TRBJ1-3
V gene: TRBV5-8
clone size: once

CDR3 protein: CASIRDFLNTGELFF
CDR3 DNA: TGTGCCAGCATTCGGGACTTCCTGAACACCGGGGAGCTGTTTTTT
D gene: NA
J gene: TRBJ2-2
V gene: TRBV2
clone size: NA

CDR3 protein: CAWKGIDARVRLTNEKLFF
CDR3 DNA: TGTGCCTGGAAGGGGATTGATGCCAGGGTGAGATTGACTAATGAAAAACTGTTTTTT
D gene: NA
J gene: TRBJ1-4
V gene: TRBV30
clone size: NA

CDR3 protein: CASSVDSGGNQETQYF
CDR3 DNA: TGTGCCAGCAGCGTAGATTCGGGGGGCAACCAAGAGACCCAGTACTTC
D gene: NA
J gene: TRBJ2-5
V gene: TRBV9
clone size: NA

CDR3 protein: CATSMPSGSRDTQYF
CDR3 DNA: TGTGCCACCAGCATGCCGAGCGGGAGTAGGGATACGCAGTATTTT
D gene: TRBD2
J gene: TRBJ2-3
V gene: TRBV15
clone size: few

CDR3 protein: CASSPWGVSGQPQHF
CDR3 DNA: TGCGCCAGCAGCCCCTGGGGGGTATCAGGACAGCCCCAGCATTTT
D gene: NA
J gene: TRBJ1-5
V gene: TRBV4-1
clone size: NA

CDR3 protein: CASSQVIGDSSGNTIYF
CDR3 DNA: TGCGCCAGCAGCCAAGTGATTGGAGACTCCTCTGGAAACACCATATATTTT
D gene: NA
J gene: TRBJ1-3
V gene: TRBV4-1
clone size: NA

CDR3 protein: CASSPGTVRGYTF
CDR3 DNA: TGTGCCAGCAGCCCCGGGACAGTTCGTGGCTACACCTTC
D gene: TRBD1
J gene: TRBJ1-2
V gene: TRBV7-2
clone size: NA

CDR3 protein: CASSQSVAANEKLFF
CDR3 DNA: TGCGCCAGCAGCCAGTCGGTGGCGGCTAATGAAAAACTGTTTTTT
D gene: NA
J gene: TRBJ1-4
V gene: TRBV4-1
clone size: NA

CDR3 protein: CASSTHQGAGQETQYF
CDR3 DNA: TGTGCCAGCAGTACCCACCAGGGGGCGGGGCAAGAGACCCAGTACTTC
D gene: TRBD1
J gene: TRBJ2-5
V gene: TRBV28
clone size: NA

CDR3 protein: CASSAAGYGYTF
CDR3 DNA: TGTGCCAGCAGTGCGGCAGGTTATGGCTACACCTTC
D gene: NA
J gene: TRBJ1-2
V gene: TRBV25-1
clone size: few

CDR3 protein: CASYTEGVGANVLTF
CDR3 DNA: TGCGCCAGCTACACCGAGGGGGTTGGGGCCAACGTCCTGACTTTC
D gene: NA
J gene: TRBJ2-6
V gene: TRBV5-1
clone size: NA

CDR3 protein: CASSPGQGITDTQYF
CDR3 DNA: TGTGCCAGCAGCCCAGGACAGGGTATCACAGATACGCAGTATTTT
D gene: TRBD1
J gene: TRBJ2-3
V gene: TRBV11-3
clone size: NA

CDR3 protein: CASSQSGVGDEQYF
CDR3 DNA: TGCGCCAGCAGTCAATCAGGTGTCGGGGACGAGCAGTACTTC
D gene: NA
J gene: TRBJ2-7
V gene: TRBV23-1
clone size: NA

CDR3 protein: CASSSQVNTEAFF
CDR3 DNA: TGTGCCAGCAGTTCCCAGGTAAATACTGAAGCTTTCTTT
D gene: NA
J gene: TRBJ1-1
V gene: TRBV6-6
clone size: NA

CDR3 protein: CASSMRSTNEKLFF
CDR3 DNA: TGTGCCAGTAGTATGAGATCAACTAATGAAAAACTGTTTTTT
D gene: NA
J gene: TRBJ1-4
V gene: TRBV19
clone size: NA

CDR3 protein: CASSSVQRDEQFF
CDR3 DNA: TGTGCCAGCAGTAGCGTCCAGAGGGATGAGCAGTTCTTC
D gene: NA
J gene: TRBJ2-1
V gene: TRBV6-1
clone size: NA

CDR3 protein: CASSQVQVLEPQHF
CDR3 DNA: TGCGCCAGCAGCCAAGTCCAGGTCTTGGAGCCCCAGCATTTT
D gene: NA
J gene: TRBJ1-5
V gene: TRBV4-1
clone size: NA

CDR3 protein: CASRGDSNYGYTF
CDR3 DNA: TGTGCCAGCAGGGGGGACTCTAACTATGGCTACACCTTC
D gene: NA
J gene: TRBJ1-2
V gene: TRBV2
clone size: NA

CDR3 protein: CASTPTETYAKNIQYF
CDR3 DNA: TGCGCCAGCACCCCGACAGAGACGTACGCCAAAAACATTCAGTACTTC
D gene: NA
J gene: TRBJ2-4
V gene: TRBV4-1
clone size: NA

CDR3 protein: CAWSVQLAAYNEQFF
CDR3 DNA: TGTGCCTGGAGTGTCCAACTAGCGGCTTACAATGAGCAGTTCTTC
D gene: TRBD2
J gene: TRBJ2-1
V gene: TRBV30
clone size: NA

CDR3 protein: CASSPDSRKAFF
CDR3 DNA: TGTGCCAGCAGCCCGGACAGTAGGAAAGCTTTCTTT
D gene: NA
J gene: TRBJ1-1
V gene: TRBV5-4
clone size: NA

CDR3 protein: CASSEDWNTQYF
CDR3 DNA: TGTGCCAGCAGTGAGGACTGGAATACGCAGTATTTT
D gene: NA
J gene: TRBJ2-3
V gene: TRBV2
clone size: NA

CDR3 protein: CASSYSSLTQQYF
CDR3 DNA: TGTGCCAGCAGTTATAGTTCGCTCACTCAGCAGTACTTC
D gene: NA
J gene: TRBJ2-7
V gene: TRBV6-5
clone size: NA

CDR3 protein: CASSPPQDTQYF
CDR3 DNA: TGTGCCAGCTCACCACCTCAAGATACGCAGTATTTT
D gene: NA
J gene: TRBJ2-3
V gene: TRBV18
clone size: NA

CDR3 protein: CASAGDSFYTDTQYF
CDR3 DNA: TGTGCTAGTGCCGGAGACAGTTTCTACACAGATACGCAGTATTTT
D gene: NA
J gene: TRBJ2-3
V gene: TRBV12-5
clone size: NA